The 32 T cell receptor beta chains given below trace back to one sample, sequenced in a study of blood T cell repertoires in COVID-19. Clones were sequenced by immunoSEQ multiplex PCR, and TCRdb holds only the in-frame ones, with some missing. The repertoire holds about 220,000 clones, with 80% to 90% as singletons. Sequences were obtained from peripheral blood. These receptors were obtained from a young man who had recovered from COVID-19.

The CDR3 is CASSSTGQGAAEAFF. As DNA, the CDR3 is TGTGCCAGCAGTAGTACAGGACAGGGGGCCGCTGAAGCTTTCTTT. The genes are TRBV6-5 and TRBJ1-1; 11 bases match TRBD1. Germline V CDR1 and CDR2: MNHEY, SVGAGI. V was pared by 5 bases and J by 6 bases, with 8 bases of the junction left unmatched. This CDR3 comprises 15 residues.

The rearrangement joins TRBV7-6 to TRBJ2-1; no reliable D call. Germline V gene lookup returns CDR1 SGHVS and CDR2 FNYEAQ. The CDR3 has 14 residues. Trimming removed 2 bases at V and 5 bases at J, with 10 bases between. The CDR3 loop reads CASSLFTTDNEQFF. Here the CDR3 DNA reads TGTGCCAGCAGCTTATTCACTACCGACAATGAGCAGTTCTTC.

This chain joins TRBV27 and TRBJ2-1, with TRBD1 as a possible D gene (5 bases). Germline V gives CDR1 MNHEY, CDR2 SMNVEV (reference sequence). V shed 6 bases and J shed 6 bases, with 15 bases lying between them. The CDR3 is 14 amino acids. CDR3 DNA sequence: TGTGCCAGCAGCTCTTTAACAGGAGTCAATGAGCAGTTCTTC. It translates to CASSSLTGVNEQFF.

This clone was recorded only once. The chain combines TRBV10-3 with TRBJ2-5; no clear D. The CDR3 has 13 amino acids. In germline, CDR1 is ENHRY, CDR2 SYGVKD. Between the trimmed V and J ends, which lost 6 bases and 0 bases, there was a span of 8 bases. CDR3 in amino acids: CAISQVDQETQYF. The CDR3 DNA sequence: TGTGCCATCAGCCAGGTAGACCAAGAGACCCAGTACTTC.

The chain recombines TRBV15 with TRBJ2-7; 10 bases match TRBD1. Germline loops: CDR1 LNHNV, CDR2 YYDKDF (reference sequence). This CDR3 is 19 amino acids long. Unmatched junction bases numbered 16, after V lost 2 bases and J lost 3 bases. The CDR3 region is CATSRSLGQGGRGNYEQYF. The DNA of the CDR3 is TGTGCCACCAGCAGATCACTAGGACAGGGGGGTAGGGGTAACTACGAGCAGTACTTC.

This rearrangement joins TRBV10-1 to TRBJ2-2, with 7 bases identical to TRBD1. Germline loops: CDR1 WNHNN, CDR2 SYGVQD (reference sequence). The V segment lost 5 bases and the J segment 2 bases; nucleotides outside the gene matches: 5. This CDR3 contains 15 residues. The CDR3 loop reads CASSQDRFNTGELFF. Written as DNA, the CDR3 is TGCGCCAGCAGTCAGGACAGGTTCAACACCGGGGAGCTGTTTTTT.

The gene calls are TRBV7-9 and TRBJ1-2; tentatively, D is TRBD1 (5 bases). This CDR3 spans 14 amino acids. V was trimmed by 10 bases and J by 6 bases, leaving 21 bases between them. CDR1 and CDR2 (germline): SEHNR, FQNEAQ (reference sequence). The CDR3 nucleotides read TGTGCCATGAATCGGGGGGATGGAGGGGATGGCTACACCTTC. Amino acids: CAMNRGDGGDGYTF.

The chain combines TRBV19 with TRBJ1-5; TRBD1 matches 7 bases. Germline V gene data show CDR1 as LNHDA and CDR2 as SQIVND (reference sequence). The V segment lost 3 bases and the J segment 7 bases; nucleotides outside the gene matches: 9. CDR3 length equals 15 residues. Written as DNA, the CDR3 is TGTGCCAGTAGTATCGTAGGGGGCGTGGGACAGCCCCAGCATTTT. It yields the protein CASSIVGGVGQPQHF. Full variable domain (remainder filled in from reference TRBV19 and TRBJ1-5): DGGITQSPKYLFRKEGQNVTLSCEQNLNHDAMYWYRQDPGQGLRLIYYSQIVNDFQKGDIAEGYSVSREKKESFPLTVTSAQKNPTAFYLCASSIVGGVGQPQHFGDGTRLSIL.

J is TRBJ2-5 and V is TRBV10-3; 9 bases are shared with TRBD1. The CDR3 extends over 18 amino acids. CDR1 and CDR2 (germline): ENHRY, SYGVKD. Trimming at V came to 5 bases and at J to 3 bases, leaving 16 bases not matched to a gene. The CDR3 region is CAISSTGGGNRPEETQYF. The CDR3, as DNA: TGTGCCATCAGTTCGACAGGGGGAGGGAACCGTCCAGAAGAGACCCAGTACTTC.

V usage is TRBV24-1 and J usage is TRBJ1-1; no clear D gene. The germline gives CDR1 KGHDR, CDR2 SFDVKD. The CDR3 consists of 13 residues. V lost 10 bases, J lost 6 bases, and 17 bases lay in between. The CDR3 reads CATRDTRGAEAFF. The CDR3 DNA reads as TGTGCCACTAGAGACACCCGGGGAGCTGAAGCTTTCTTT.

This sequence joins TRBV9 and TRBJ2-7, with 8 bases matching TRBD1. V lost 0 bases, J lost 2 bases, and 7 bases stayed unmatched. CDR3 length: 16 amino acids. The germline V gene has CDR1 SGDLS and CDR2 YYNGEE. CDR3 protein: CASSVAPGQGTYEQYF. The CDR3 DNA sequence: TGTGCCAGCAGCGTAGCCCCCGGACAGGGAACCTACGAGCAGTACTTC.

This sequence joins TRBV5-5 and TRBJ2-7; TRBD2 is a possible D gene (6 bases). CDR3 length equals 16 residues. From germline, CDR1 is SGHKS and CDR2 YYEKEE (reference sequence). The ends were cut back, 0 bases at V and 1 base at J, with 14 bases in the middle. The CDR3 nucleotides read TGTGCCAGCAGCTTGGGTAGTGTCGGGGGTTCCTACGAGCAGTACTTC. Its translation is CASSLGSVGGSYEQYF. Using reference TRBV5-5 and TRBJ2-7 for the parts outside the CDR3, the full variable domain is DAGVTQSPTHLIKTRGQQVTLRCSPISGHKSVSWYQQVLGQGPQFIFQYYEKEERGRGNFPDRFSARQFPNYSSELNVNALLLGDSALYLCASSLGSVGGSYEQYFGPGTRLTVT.

CDR3 coding DNA: TGTGCCAGTCCTCAACTACCTCCCGGGACTAGCGGCCGCACAGATACGCAGTATTTT. This gives the protein CASPQLPPGTSGRTDTQYF. V usage is TRBV11-2 and J usage is TRBJ2-3, with 11 nucleotides matching TRBD2. CDR1 is SGHAT and CDR2 is FQNNGV in the germline V gene. The CDR3 sequence is 19 residues long. The V segment lost 9 bases and the J segment 1 base; nucleotides outside the gene matches: 18.

The table lists this clone with a count of one. The chain carries TRBV6-2 or TRBV6-3 and TRBJ1-2, with D tentatively TRBD1 (6 bases). CDR3 size: 12 residues. CDR1 is MNHEY, CDR2 SVGEGT, per germline. Trimming left V 4 bases short and J 4 bases short, with 7 bases between. The CDR3 DNA reads TGTGCCAGCAGTTGGACAGTCTATGGCTACACCTTC. Translating it yields CASSWTVYGYTF.

The chain carries TRBV11-2 and TRBJ2-7, with D possibly being TRBD2 (7 bases). The CDR3 is 16 amino acids. Trimming left V 1 base short and J 2 bases short, with 15 bases between. CDR1 SGHAT and CDR2 FQNNGV come from the germline V gene. DNA for the CDR3: TGTGCCAGCAGCTTAGGGGGGGGCTCGCCTACCTACGAGCAGTACTTC. Amino acids: CASSLGGGSPTYEQYF.

The J gene is TRBJ1-5, the V gene TRBV5-3, with TRBD1 as a possible D gene (5 bases). TRBV5-3 is marked as an open reading frame, function uncertain. This CDR3 spans 17 amino acids. Trimming pared 4 bases from V and 6 bases from J, leaving 23 bases between. The CDR3 is CARSRSGQGGVSQPQHF. The DNA of the CDR3 is TGTGCCAGAAGCCGGAGTGGCCAGGGCGGGGTGAGTCAGCCCCAGCATTTT.

The gene calls are TRBV4-1 and TRBJ1-1; weak D call: TRBD1 (6 bases). Trimming removed 2 bases at V and 8 bases at J, with 12 bases between. This CDR3 spans 13 amino acids. In germline, CDR1 is MGHRA, CDR2 YSYEKL. CDR3 sequence (DNA): TGCGCCAGCAGCCAAAACCCAGGGACAGAAGCTTTCTTT. Its translation is CASSQNPGTEAFF.

This clone occurred once. J is TRBJ1-1 and V is TRBV4-1; a weak D match, TRBD1 (6 bases). V shed 0 bases and J shed 4 bases, with 18 bases lying between them. This CDR3 has 17 amino acids. CDR1 and CDR2 (germline): MGHRA, YSYEKL. The CDR3 region is CASSQERRWGGPTEAFF. CDR3 DNA: TGCGCCAGCAGCCAAGAAAGAAGATGGGGGGGGCCCACTGAAGCTTTCTTT.

The chain uses TRBV19 and TRBJ1-1; weak D call: TRBD1 (5 bases). CDR3 length: 15 amino acids. The V and J ends lost 3 bases and 3 bases respectively, with 14 bases between them. Germline V lookup: CDR1 LNHDA, CDR2 SQIVND (reference sequence). In DNA form, the CDR3 reads TGTGCCAGTAGTATTACGGGGGTATTGCACACTGAAGCTTTCTTT. This gives the protein CASSITGVLHTEAFF. The full variable domain, its missing parts supplied by reference TRBV19 and TRBJ1-1, is DGGITQSPKYLFRKEGQNVTLSCEQNLNHDAMYWYRQDPGQGLRLIYYSQIVNDFQKGDIAEGYSVSREKKESFPLTVTSAQKNPTAFYLCASSITGVLHTEAFFGQGTRLTVV.

The J gene is TRBJ2-5, the V gene TRBV6-5; 7 nucleotides match TRBD1. After removal of 2 bases from V and 4 bases from J, the junction contained 10 bases not matched to a gene. Germline CDR1 is MNHEY and CDR2 is SVGAGI. This CDR3 contains 16 residues. The CDR3 coding sequence is TGTGCCAGCAGTTACAGTGGCAGGGGGTTTGGAGAGACCCAGTACTTC. This codes for CASSYSGRGFGETQYF.

This chain uses TRBV29-1 with TRBJ1-1, with D possibly being TRBD1 (5 bases). Trimming took off 5 bases at V and 3 bases at J, with 13 bases between the two ends. The germline V gene encodes CDR1 SQVTM and CDR2 ANQGSEA. This CDR3 region has 13 residues. The CDR3 DNA follows: TGCAGCGTTTCATCTCGGGGGGACACTGAAGCTTTCTTT. This translates into CSVSSRGDTEAFF.

The chain uses TRBV10-3 and TRBJ1-5, with 7 bases matching TRBD1. The CDR3 loop spans 13 amino acids. The germline CDR1 and CDR2 sequences are ENHRY and SYGVKD. V was clipped by 10 bases and J by 4 bases; unmatched bases: 7. CDR3 sequence (DNA): TGTGCCACCCTAGACAGGGAAAATCAGCCCCAGCATTTT. Its protein is CATLDRENQPQHF.

The genes are TRBV19 and TRBJ2-2, with D perhaps TRBD2 (6 bases). The CDR3 contains 13 residues. V was trimmed by 10 bases and J by 7 bases, leaving 16 bases between them. CDR1 and CDR2 (germline): LNHDA, SQIVND (reference sequence). The CDR3 reads CATRGEAVGELFF. CDR3 nucleotide sequence: TGTGCCACCCGTGGGGAGGCGGTCGGGGAGCTGTTTTTT.

V gene TRBV11-2 combines with J gene TRBJ2-7; 8 bases are shared with TRBD2. Germline V gene lookup returns CDR1 SGHAT and CDR2 FQNNGV. The ends lost 3 bases at V and 3 bases at J; junction bases unmatched: 13. The CDR3 contains 17 residues. The CDR3 sequence is CASSFGAGAASNYEQYF. The CDR3 DNA reads TGTGCCAGCAGCTTCGGAGCGGGGGCTGCCTCGAACTACGAGCAGTACTTC.

The genes are TRBV12-3 or TRBV12-4 and TRBJ1-5; TRBD1 is a possible D gene (6 bases). V lost 5 bases and J 7 bases, leaving 9 bases between the germline ends. This CDR3 is 12 amino acids long. The CDR3 here is CASSTGPQPQHF. DNA of the CDR3: TGTGCCAGCAGTACAGGGCCACAGCCCCAGCATTTT.

The sample holds a few counts of this clone. The V call is TRBV5-6, the J call TRBJ1-5, with 9 bases lining up with TRBD1. Germline CDR1 SGHDT, CDR2 YYEEEE. V gave up 2 bases and J gave up 7 bases; unmatched junction bases: 4. This CDR3 has 14 residues. The CDR3 region is CASSLGTGNQPQHF. The CDR3 DNA follows: TGTGCCAGCAGCTTAGGGACAGGGAACCAGCCCCAGCATTTT.

The table lists this clone with a few counts. V gene TRBV7-2 combines with J gene TRBJ2-7, with a tentative D call TRBD2 (5 bases). Germline V gene data show CDR1 as SGHTA and CDR2 as FQGNSA. The CDR3 length is 13 residues. V was trimmed by 5 bases and J by 5 bases, leaving 13 bases between them. In DNA form, the CDR3 reads TGTGCCAGCAGCCGCGGGCCTTCGGACGAGCAGTACTTC. Translation: CASSRGPSDEQYF.

The chain uses TRBV16 and TRBJ1-5; D might be TRBD1 (5 bases). From germline, CDR1 is KGHSY and CDR2 FQNENV. The CDR3 spans 16 residues. V shed 3 bases and J shed 7 bases, with 19 bases lying between them. The CDR3 DNA follows: TGTGCCAGCAGCCAGTACAGTGGGAGGGACGGACAGCCCCAGCATTTT. As protein: CASSQYSGRDGQPQHF. The full variable domain, with the rest looked up from reference TRBV16 and TRBJ1-5, is GEEVAQTPKHLVRGEGQKAKLYCAPIKGHSYVFWYQQVLKNEFKFLISFQNENVFDETGMPKERFSAKCLPNSPCSLEIQATKLEDSAVYFCASSQYSGRDGQPQHFGDGTRLSIL.

The chain uses TRBV5-1 and TRBJ2-5, with D possibly matching TRBD1 (6 bases). CDR1 SGHRS and CDR2 YFSETQ come from the germline V gene. V dropped 4 bases and J dropped 2 bases, with 9 bases sitting between them. The length of the CDR3 is 13 residues. CDR3 loop: CASSAGQQETQYF. DNA for the CDR3: TGCGCCAGCAGCGCCGGACAGCAAGAGACCCAGTACTTC.

This sequence joins TRBV11-2 and TRBJ2-7, with D unresolved. CDR1 is SGHAT, CDR2 FQNNGV, per germline. This CDR3 is 12 amino acids long. Trimming removed 5 bases from V and 5 bases from J, with 10 bases in between. CDR3 nucleotide sequence: TGTGCCAGCAGCCCCCAGATCCACGAGCAGTACTTC. It specifies CASSPQIHEQYF.

This sequence joins TRBV7-9 and TRBJ2-5; TRBD1 is a possible D gene (7 bases). Trimming removed 5 bases from V and 2 bases from J, with 9 bases in between. The CDR3 sequence is 13 residues long. CDR1 is SEHNR and CDR2 is FQNEAQ in the germline V gene (reference sequence). For the CDR3, the DNA is TGTGCCAGCAGCGCGGGACAGCAAGAGACCCAGTACTTC. Translated: CASSAGQQETQYF. The whole variable domain, filled in from reference TRBV7-9 and TRBJ2-5, reads DTGVSQNPRHKITKRGQNVTFRCDPISEHNRLYWYRQTLGQGPEFLTYFQNEAQLEKSRLLSDRFSAERPKGSFSTLEIQRTEQGDSAMYLCASSAGQQETQYFGPGTRLLVL.

The rearrangement uses TRBV18 and TRBJ1-6; D is uncertain. Germline CDR1 is KGHSH and CDR2 is LQKENI. The CDR3 is made up of 17 amino acids. V was shortened by 2 bases and J by 0 bases, with 11 bases between the two germline ends. The CDR3 DNA is TGTGCCAGCTCACCATTCGGCCCGGGCTCCTATAATTCACCCCTCCACTTT. Residues: CASSPFGPGSYNSPLHF.